This TCR beta chain was found in a study of OX40 agonist ivuxolimab in advanced cancers. Some clones are missing from TCRdb's copy, which holds only in-frame ones; the method was immunoSEQ multiplex PCR. Of roughly 100,000 clones listed, about 87% are singletons. V was clipped by 6 bases and J by 7 bases, with 24 bases between them. This CDR3 has 15 amino acids. CDR1 is SQVTM and CDR2 is ANQGSEA in the germline V gene. This sequence joins TRBV29-1 and TRBJ1-1; D unclear. The sequence was collected from an adult with an advanced solid tumor such as melanoma, head and neck, liver or kidney cancer. The source material was CD4+ or CD8+ T cells sorted from blood, sampled in a trial of the OX40 agonist ivuxolimab. The CDR3 nucleotides are TGCAGCGTGTCCGTAGGTTTGTTAAGAGGGAATGAAGCTTTCTTT. Encoded protein: CSVSVGLLRGNEAFF.